This T cell receptor beta chain originates from a study of CD8+ T cells in alopecia areata. Of note for this clone: Antigen unknown.

General study findings and limits: Relative to mice, TCR sharing across patients was less clear, a difference possibly HLA-related.

V was clipped by 1 base and J by 2 bases, with 4 bases between them. Germline CDR1 reads PRHDT; CDR2 reads FYEKMQ (reference sequence). The CDR3 contains 13 residues. RNA was extracted and reverse transcribed into cDNA as the sequencing template. Here immunoSEQ multiplex PCR was the method, and the copy in TCRdb shows in-frame clones only, minus some. Of around 200,000 clones in the sample, about 55% were seen once. Treatment denoted: oral pan-JAK inhibitor, 5-10 mg twice daily. Samples from alopecia areata patients were lesional scalp punch biopsies and peripheral blood. The origin of this receptor is a human donor with alopecia areata. The gene calls are TRBV13 and TRBJ2-3; the D is unclear. Here the sequenced sample was CD8+ T cells sorted from blood, taken at week 24, from a patient treated with tofacitinib. CDR3 region: CASSLASTDTQYF. The DNA of the CDR3 is TGTGCCAGCAGCTTAGCTTCCACAGATACGCAGTATTTT.